This note documents a single T cell receptor (beta chain) sequence. Its antigen is not known. This sample was included in a study of cytotoxic CD8 clonotypes in ibrutinib-treated CLL. On the study more broadly: Recorded responses included approximately 25 partial and 2 complete; following median roughly 70 months, roughly 15 stayed remitted and about 12 progressed.

Per germline, CDR1 MNHEY and CDR2 SMNVEV (reference sequence). V trimming: 5 bases; J trimming: 13 bases; junction bases outside the gene matches: 9. CDR3 length equals 13 residues. The sequencing depth, 1 in 200,000 to 1 in 1 million T cells, was the target. TCRdb's copy holds only in-frame clones and misses some; the assay was immunoSEQ multiplex PCR. The sample consists of some 310,000 clones, 70% to 80% of them appearing once. Broader study findings: Clonality went up at the time of ibrutinib response, stayed stable in sustained remission, and later dropped back toward its baseline level at progression. Clonality was higher at baseline than in age-matched healthy donors and tracked circulating CD8+ T-cell counts.

The input for sequencing was PBMCs, taken before ibrutinib treatment. This sequence joins TRBV27 and TRBJ2-1; 9 positions agree with TRBD2. The clonotype originates from a human donor with chronic lymphocytic leukemia. CDR3 DNA: TGTGCCAGCAGTCGCGGGACTAGCCGGTTTCAGTTCTTC. Translated: CASSRGTSRFQFF.